These T cell receptor beta chains were read from a single sample in a study of cytomegalovirus exposure and HLA in healthy donors. TCRdb keeps only in-frame clones here, not all; method: immunoSEQ multiplex PCR. The table includes 99,000 or so clones, about 15% detected once. Input material: PBMCs. The receptors come from a female donor in good health and CMV-seronegative. The CDR3 runs from the conserved cysteine through the conserved F or W. A D gene is named only where the DNA matches it firmly. The size entry is marked missing in some rows and otherwise reads once, few, many or a size class.

>TRBV16|TRBJ2-2|few|TRBD1|17
CASSVNLDRVNTGELFF
TGTGCCAGCAGCGTTAATTTGGACAGGGTGAACACCGGGGAGCTGTTTTTT
>TRBV14|TRBJ1-4|few|.|13
CASSQERSRKLFF
TGTGCCAGCAGCCAAGAACGCTCCAGGAAACTGTTTTTT
>TRBV14|TRBJ2-1|few|TRBD2|16
CASSQRTSGTYNEQFF
TGTGCCAGCAGCCAAAGGACTAGCGGGACCTACAATGAGCAGTTCTTC
>TRBV19|TRBJ2-1|.|TRBD1|15
CASSRWGQGSSEQFF
TGTGCCAGTAGTAGGTGGGGACAGGGGAGTAGTGAGCAGTTCTTC
>TRBV28|TRBJ1-2|few|TRBD1|16
CASSNTGGANTYGYTF
TGTGCCAGCAGTAATACAGGGGGCGCGAATACCTATGGCTACACCTTC
>TRBV7-9|TRBJ2-4|few|.|14
CASSLDPGSYIQYF
TGTGCCAGCAGCTTAGATCCAGGGTCGTACATTCAGTACTTC
>TRBV6-4|TRBJ1-6|few|TRBD1|15
CASSATGIGDSPLHF
TGTGCCAGCAGTGCGACAGGGATTGGGGATTCACCCCTCCACTTT
>TRBV6-1|TRBJ2-5|.|TRBD1|14
CASSEQGARETQYF
TGTGCCAGCAGTGAACAGGGGGCGCGAGAGACCCAGTACTTC
>TRBV7-2|TRBJ1-2|few|TRBD1|12
CASSRDSYGYTF
TGTGCCAGCAGCCGGGACAGCTATGGCTACACCTTC
>TRBV6-4|TRBJ2-1|.|TRBD1|16
CASSDLGGTGVDEQFF
TGTGCCAGCAGTGACTTAGGAGGGACAGGGGTGGATGAGCAGTTCTTC
>TRBV30|TRBJ2-7|.|.|13
CAWSGDMPYEQYF
TGTGCCTGGTCAGGGGACATGCCCTACGAGCAGTACTTC
>TRBV2|TRBJ1-2|.|.|13
CASRVLVGHGYTF
TGTGCCAGCAGGGTGTTGGTCGGTCATGGCTACACCTTC
>TRBV7-2|TRBJ1-5|.|.|13
CASSPNSNQPQHF
TGTGCCAGCAGCCCTAATAGCAATCAGCCCCAGCATTTT
>TRBV7-9|TRBJ2-1|.|TRBD2|14
CASSLTGGGREQFF
TGTGCCAGCAGCTTAACGGGGGGGGGACGGGAGCAGTTCTTC
>TRBV19|TRBJ1-6|few|TRBD1|14
CASSPRQGRRSLHF
TGTGCCAGTAGCCCCCGACAGGGGCGAAGATCCCTCCACTTT
>TRBV27|TRBJ1-5|.|.|15
CASRTVGGSNQPQHF
TGTGCCAGCAGGACCGTGGGGGGGAGCAATCAGCCCCAGCATTTT
>TRBV13|TRBJ2-3|few|TRBD1|15
CASSLDRGRIDTQYF
TGTGCCAGCAGCTTAGACAGGGGGCGCATAGATACGCAGTATTTT